These 3 T cell receptor beta chains originate from one sample sequenced in a study of spatial heterogeneity in lung cancer. Time point noted: blood at routine non-recurrence follow-up after resection. No cells were sorted before sequencing. The whole RNA sequenced was extracted from tumor, nontumor lung or frozen PBMC. TCRdb reprocessed the 5' RACE reads via MiXCR and lists one record per CDR3 protein. The sample includes fewer than 60,000 distinct CDR3 sequences, roughly 8.1% of them seen just once. Material: PBMCs, obtained at follow-up. The receptors come from a female donor with early-stage non-small cell lung cancer.

The rearrangement joins TRBV7-6 to TRBJ2-5, with 7 positions matching TRBD2. J was trimmed by 2 bases and V by 5 bases; bases with no gene match: 8. Looked up from germline, CDR1 is SGHVS and CDR2 is FNYEAQ. This CDR3 comprises 15 residues. In DNA form, the CDR3 reads TGTGCCAGCAGCCAATTCGGGGGGTTACAAGAGACCCAGTACTTC. This codes for CASSQFGGLQETQYF.

In its sample, this clonotype was seen many times. The genes are TRBV20-1 and TRBJ1-2; D gene uncertain. The ends were cut back, 3 bases at V and 4 bases at J, with 9 bases in the middle. Germline lookup yields CDR1 DFQATT and CDR2 SNEGSKA (reference sequence). CDR3 length: 12 amino acids. The CDR3 DNA sequence: TGCAGTGCTAGGGACGGCGGCTATGGCTACACCTTC. Translation: CSARDGGYGYTF.

This clonotype was seen a handful of times. The chain combines TRBV9 with TRBJ1-4; maybe TRBD1 (6 bases). Trimming shortened V by 4 bases and J by 7 bases, and 14 bases separated the two germline ends. CDR1 is SGDLS and CDR2 is YYNGEE in the germline V gene. The CDR3 has 14 amino acids. The CDR3 sequence is CASSRDILGEKLFF. The CDR3 DNA reads TGTGCCAGCAGCCGGGACATCTTGGGTGAAAAACTGTTTTTT.